This record covers a single T cell receptor (beta chain). The antigen remains unidentified. Germline values: CDR1 SGHNT, CDR2 YYREEE (reference sequence). The CDR3 spans 14 residues. V lost 2 bases and J lost 0, with 7 bases in between. Use of 60 Vbeta and 13 Jbeta primers characterized the PCR. Repertoires were generated with immunoSEQ multiplex PCR, while TCRdb's copy carries only in-frame clones and drops some. The record lists about 160,000 clones, of which the ten most abundant hold 1.3%. This sample stems from a study of cytomegalovirus exposure and HLA in healthy donors. General study findings and limits: Several of the most significant clusters appeared, in a later analysis, to be linked to common viral pathogens.

This clonotype was obtained from a woman aged 60 to 75 in good health and CMV-seronegative. The J gene is TRBJ2-3, the V gene TRBV5-4; a possible D gene is TRBD2 (5 bases). Sequenced sample: PBMCs. In nucleotides, the CDR3 is TGTGCCAGCAGCTTCCTAGCCAGCACAGATACGCAGTATTTT. This codes for CASSFLASTDTQYF.